This T cell receptor beta chain emerged from a study of cytomegalovirus exposure and HLA in healthy donors. Findings and limits, study-wide: Follow-up analysis seemed to connect common viral pathogens with several of the most significant clusters identified. More clonal expansion characterized HLA-associated TCR beta chains than equally common others in a later analysis.

Details on this clone: The antigen remains unidentified.

The PCR used 60 Vbeta and 13 Jbeta primers. Assay: immunoSEQ multiplex PCR; the TCRdb copy retains only in-frame clones and omits some. This sample has 130,000 or so clones; 65% to 90% occur once, and the top ten carry around 2.2%. CDR1 is LNHDA and CDR2 is SQIVND in the germline V gene (reference sequence). Trimming stripped 8 bases from V and 4 bases from J, with 14 bases between. This CDR3 has 13 amino acids. What was sequenced was PBMCs. The source of this sequence is a man aged 30 to 45 in good health and CMV-seronegative. The V and J genes are TRBV19 and TRBJ2-5; maybe TRBD2 (5 bases). CDR3 nucleotides: TGTGCCAGTCGGGCGGCGGGCGTAGAGACCCAGTACTTC. Amino acid sequence: CASRAAGVETQYF.